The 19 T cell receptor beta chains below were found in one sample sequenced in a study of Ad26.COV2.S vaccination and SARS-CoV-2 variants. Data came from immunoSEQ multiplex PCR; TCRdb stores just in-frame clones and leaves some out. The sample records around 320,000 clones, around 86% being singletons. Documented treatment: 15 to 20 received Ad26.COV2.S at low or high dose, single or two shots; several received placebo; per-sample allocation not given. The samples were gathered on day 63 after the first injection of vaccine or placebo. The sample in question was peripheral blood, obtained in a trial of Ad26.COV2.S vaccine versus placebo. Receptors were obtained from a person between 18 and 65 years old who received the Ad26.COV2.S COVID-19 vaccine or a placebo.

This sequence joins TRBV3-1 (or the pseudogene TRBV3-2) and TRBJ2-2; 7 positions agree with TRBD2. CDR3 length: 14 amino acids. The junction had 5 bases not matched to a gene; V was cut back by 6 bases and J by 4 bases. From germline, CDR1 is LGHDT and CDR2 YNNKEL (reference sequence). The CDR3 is CASRTSVSTGELFF. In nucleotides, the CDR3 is TGTGCCAGCAGAACTAGCGTATCCACCGGGGAGCTGTTTTTT.

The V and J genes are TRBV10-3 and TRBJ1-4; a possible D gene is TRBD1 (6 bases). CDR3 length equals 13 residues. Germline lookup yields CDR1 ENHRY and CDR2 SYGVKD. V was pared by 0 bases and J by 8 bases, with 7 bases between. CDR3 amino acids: CAISESGTEKLFF. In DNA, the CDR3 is TGTGCCATCAGTGAGTCCGGGACAGAAAAACTGTTTTTT.

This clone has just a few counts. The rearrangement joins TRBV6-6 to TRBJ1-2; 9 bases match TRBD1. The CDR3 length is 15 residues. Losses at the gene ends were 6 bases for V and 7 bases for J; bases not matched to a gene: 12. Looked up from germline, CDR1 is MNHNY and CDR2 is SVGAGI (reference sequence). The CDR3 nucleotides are TGTGCCAGCAGCCAATCGGGACAGGGAAAAAGTGGCTACACCTTC. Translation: CASSQSGQGKSGYTF.

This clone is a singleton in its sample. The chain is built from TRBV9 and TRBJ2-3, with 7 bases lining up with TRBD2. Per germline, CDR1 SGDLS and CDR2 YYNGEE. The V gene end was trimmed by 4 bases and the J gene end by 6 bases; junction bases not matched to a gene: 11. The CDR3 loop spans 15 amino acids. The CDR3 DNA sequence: TGTGCCAGCAGCACCCACCGGGGGGATTACGATACGCAGTATTTT. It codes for CASSTHRGDYDTQYF.

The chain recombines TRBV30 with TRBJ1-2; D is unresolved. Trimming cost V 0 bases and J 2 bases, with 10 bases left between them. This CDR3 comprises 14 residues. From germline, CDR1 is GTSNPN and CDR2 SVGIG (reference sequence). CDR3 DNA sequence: TGTGCCTGGAGTGTAAATCGGGTAAACTATGGCTACACCTTC. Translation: CAWSVNRVNYGYTF.

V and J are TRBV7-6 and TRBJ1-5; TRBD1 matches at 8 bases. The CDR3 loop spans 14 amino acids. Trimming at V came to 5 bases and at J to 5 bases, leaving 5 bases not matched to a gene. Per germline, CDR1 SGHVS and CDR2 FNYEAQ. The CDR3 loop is CASSEQGGDQPQHF. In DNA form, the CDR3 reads TGTGCCAGCAGCGAACAGGGGGGGGATCAGCCCCAGCATTTT.

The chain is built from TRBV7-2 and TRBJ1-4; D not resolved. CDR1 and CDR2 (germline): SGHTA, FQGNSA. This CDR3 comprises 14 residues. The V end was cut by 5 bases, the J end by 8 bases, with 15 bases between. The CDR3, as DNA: TGTGCCAGCAGCCCCTTCACTCGGGGAGAAAAACTGTTTTTT. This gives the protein CASSPFTRGEKLFF.

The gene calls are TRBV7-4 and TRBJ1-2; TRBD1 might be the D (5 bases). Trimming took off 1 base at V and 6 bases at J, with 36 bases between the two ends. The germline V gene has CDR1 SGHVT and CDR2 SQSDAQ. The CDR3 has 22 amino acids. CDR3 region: CASSLGGTRTVHMGRVEDGYTF. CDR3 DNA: TGTGCCAGCAGCTTAGGTGGGACCAGAACGGTCCATATGGGCAGGGTTGAGGATGGCTACACCTTC. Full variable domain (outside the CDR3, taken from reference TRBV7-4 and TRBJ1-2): GAGVSQSPRYKVAKRGRDVALRCDSISGHVTLYWYRQTLGQGSEVLTYSQSDAQRDKSGRPSGRFSAERPERSVSTLKIQRTEQGDSAVYLCASSLGGTRTVHMGRVEDGYTFGSGTRLTVV.

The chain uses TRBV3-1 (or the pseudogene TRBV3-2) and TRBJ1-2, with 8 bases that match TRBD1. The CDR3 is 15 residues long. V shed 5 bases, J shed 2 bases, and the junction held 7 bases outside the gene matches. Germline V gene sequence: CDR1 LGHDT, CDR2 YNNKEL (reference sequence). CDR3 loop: CASSIRTGPNYGYTF. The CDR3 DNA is TGTGCCAGCAGCATCCGGACAGGGCCGAACTATGGCTACACCTTC.

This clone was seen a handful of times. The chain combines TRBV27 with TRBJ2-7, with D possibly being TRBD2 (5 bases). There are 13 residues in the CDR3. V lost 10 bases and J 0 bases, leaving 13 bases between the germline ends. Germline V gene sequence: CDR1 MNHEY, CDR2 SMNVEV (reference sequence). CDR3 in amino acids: CATGPRASYEQYF. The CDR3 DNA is TGTGCCACTGGACCGAGGGCCTCCTACGAGCAGTACTTC.

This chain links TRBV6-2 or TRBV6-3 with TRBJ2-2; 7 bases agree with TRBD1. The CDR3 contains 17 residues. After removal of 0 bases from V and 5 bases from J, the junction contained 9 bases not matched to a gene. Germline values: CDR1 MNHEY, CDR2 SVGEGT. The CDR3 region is CASSYSIEGAETGELFF. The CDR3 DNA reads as TGTGCCAGCAGTTACTCTATCGAGGGGGCGGAAACCGGGGAGCTGTTTTTT.

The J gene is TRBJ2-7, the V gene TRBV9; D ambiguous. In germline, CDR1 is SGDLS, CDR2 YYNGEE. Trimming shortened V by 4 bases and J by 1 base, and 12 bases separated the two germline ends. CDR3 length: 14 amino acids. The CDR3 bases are TGTGCCAGCAGCCTGCGTGCCACATCCTACGAGCAGTACTTC. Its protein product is CASSLRATSYEQYF.

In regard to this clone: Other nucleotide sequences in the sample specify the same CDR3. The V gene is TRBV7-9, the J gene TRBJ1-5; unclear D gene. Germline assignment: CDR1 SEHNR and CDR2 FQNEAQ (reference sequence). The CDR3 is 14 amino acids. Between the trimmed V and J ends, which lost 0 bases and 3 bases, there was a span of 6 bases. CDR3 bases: TGTGCCAGCAGCTTAGCCGGGGTCAATCAGCCCCAGCATTTT. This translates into CASSLAGVNQPQHF.

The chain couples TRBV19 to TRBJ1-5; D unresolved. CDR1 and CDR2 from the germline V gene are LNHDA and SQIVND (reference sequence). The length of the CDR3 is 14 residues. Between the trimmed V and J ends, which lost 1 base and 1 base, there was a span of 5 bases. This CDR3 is CASSIGESNQPQHF. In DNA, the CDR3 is TGTGCCAGTAGTATAGGGGAGAGCAATCAGCCCCAGCATTTT.

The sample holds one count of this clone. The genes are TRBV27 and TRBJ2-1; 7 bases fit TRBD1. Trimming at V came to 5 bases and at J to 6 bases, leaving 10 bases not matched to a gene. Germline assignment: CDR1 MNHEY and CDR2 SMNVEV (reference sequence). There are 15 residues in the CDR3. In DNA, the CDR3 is TGTGCCAGCAGTCTTTGGACAGGCCGATCCAATGAGCAGTTCTTC. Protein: CASSLWTGRSNEQFF.

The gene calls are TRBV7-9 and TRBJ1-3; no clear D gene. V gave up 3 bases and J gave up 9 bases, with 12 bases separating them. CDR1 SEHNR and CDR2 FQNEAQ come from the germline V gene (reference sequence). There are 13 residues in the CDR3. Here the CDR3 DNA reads TGTGCCAGCAGCTTGGCACCACCGGGCACCATATATTTT. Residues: CASSLAPPGTIYF.

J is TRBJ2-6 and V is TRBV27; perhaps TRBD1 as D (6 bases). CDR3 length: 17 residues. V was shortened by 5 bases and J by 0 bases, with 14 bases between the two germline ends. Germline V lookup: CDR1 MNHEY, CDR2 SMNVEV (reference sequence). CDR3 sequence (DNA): TGTGCCAGCAGTCCTACCGGACAGCCCTCTGGGGCCAACGTCCTGACTTTC. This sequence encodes CASSPTGQPSGANVLTF.

CDR3: CASSLESSVSLYGYTF. The CDR3 bases are TGTGCCAGCAGCTTAGAGTCCTCGGTTTCCCTCTATGGCTACACCTTC. V and J are TRBV7-2 and TRBJ1-2; D unresolved. The CDR3 contains 16 residues. Germline V gives CDR1 SGHTA, CDR2 FQGNSA. V lost 1 base, J lost 4 bases, and 16 bases lay in between. Drawing the rest from reference TRBV7-2 and TRBJ1-2, the complete variable domain is GAGVSQSPSNKVTEKGKDVELRCDPISGHTALYWYRQSLGQGLEFLIYFQGNSAPDKSGLPSDRFSAERTGGSVSTLTIQRTQQEDSAVYLCASSLESSVSLYGYTFGSGTRLTVV.

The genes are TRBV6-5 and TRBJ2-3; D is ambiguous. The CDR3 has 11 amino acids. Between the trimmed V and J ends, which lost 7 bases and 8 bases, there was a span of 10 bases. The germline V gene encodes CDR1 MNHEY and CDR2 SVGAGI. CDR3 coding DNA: TGTGCCAGCACCAAAGGGCGTACGCAGTATTTT. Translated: CASTKGRTQYF.